This T cell receptor beta chain was captured in a study of response to subunit inactivated influenza vaccine. The study's findings and limits: New T cells are recruited in small numbers by each seasonal influenza vaccination, according to the authors' suggestion.

Germline loops: CDR1 DFQATT, CDR2 SNEGSKA (reference sequence). The CDR3 contains 12 residues. V was clipped by 3 bases and J by 6 bases, with 11 bases between them. TCRdb reprocessed the RT-PCR reads with MiXCR, giving one entry per CDR3 protein. The profile shows 650,000 to 800,000 distinct CDR3 sequences, roughly 13% of them singletons. Turning to this clonotype: What it binds is not known.

This specimen was PBMCs from blood, taken 14 days before vaccination. The TCR originated in a man aged 45 to 65 who received an inactivated influenza vaccine. This chain connects TRBV20-1 to TRBJ1-2; D unclear. The CDR3 DNA is TGCAGTGCTAGTCACGGAAGAGATGGCTACACCTTC. Translated, it gives CSASHGRDGYTF.